These 11 T cell receptor beta chains were sequenced from one sample in a study of blood T cell repertoires in COVID-19. Here immunoSEQ multiplex PCR was the method, and the copy in TCRdb shows in-frame clones only, minus some. The repertoire holds about 270,000 clones, with 75% to 90% as singletons. The specimen sequenced was PBMCs or T cells enriched from blood (not recorded which). Source of these receptors: a woman in her thirties with acute COVID-19.

The CDR3 nucleotides are TGTGCCAGCAGTCTAGCGGGAGGGCAATACGAGCAGTACTTC. Translation: CASSLAGGQYEQYF. The J gene is TRBJ2-7, the V gene TRBV28; 12 bases agree with TRBD2. The J segment lost 4 bases and the V segment lost 5 bases, leaving 3 bases of the junction unmatched. The germline V gene encodes CDR1 MDHEN and CDR2 SYDVKM. CDR3 size: 14 residues.

This chain links TRBV28 with TRBJ2-3; weak D call: TRBD1 (6 bases). Trimming stripped 4 bases from V and 4 bases from J, with 24 bases between. Germline CDR1 is MDHEN and CDR2 is SYDVKM. The length of the CDR3 is 18 residues. In nucleotides, the CDR3 is TGTGCCAGCAGTTCCCGCGGCTCCAGGGGCGCTAGGGCAGATACGCAGTATTTT. It is translated as CASSSRGSRGARADTQYF.

The genes are TRBV4-1 and TRBJ2-1, with 10 bases matching TRBD2. The CDR3 has 18 amino acids. J was trimmed by 7 bases and V by 0 bases; bases with no gene match: 12. From germline, CDR1 is MGHRA and CDR2 YSYEKL. The CDR3 loop is CASSQEPFTSGTVNEQFF. In DNA form, the CDR3 reads TGCGCCAGCAGCCAAGAACCGTTTACTAGCGGGACGGTTAATGAGCAGTTCTTC.

This clone was counted a single time. The V gene is TRBV18, the J gene TRBJ2-3; the match to TRBD1 covers 8 bases. The germline CDR1 and CDR2 sequences are KGHSH and LQKENI. The CDR3 totals 15 residues. The ends lost 6 bases at V and 6 bases at J; junction bases unmatched: 11. Here the CDR3 reads CASSPGGSSSDTQYF. In DNA, the CDR3 is TGTGCCAGCTCGCCAGGGGGCTCCAGCTCGGATACGCAGTATTTT.

The chain couples TRBV11-2 to TRBJ1-2, with 9 bases aligning to TRBD1. This CDR3 comprises 15 residues. The germline CDR1 and CDR2 sequences are SGHAT and FQNNGV. The ends lost 1 base at V and 5 bases at J; junction bases unmatched: 5. CDR3 DNA sequence: TGTGCCAGCAGCTTAGGCTCCGGACAGGGGTATGGCTACACCTTC. Translation: CASSLGSGQGYGYTF.

The genes are TRBV7-9 and TRBJ2-1; TRBD2 matches 14 bases. Trimming removed 5 bases from V and 4 bases from J; junction bases left unmatched: 10. This CDR3 has 18 residues. Per the germline V gene, CDR1 is SEHNR and CDR2 is FQNEAQ (reference sequence). As DNA, the CDR3 is TGTGCCAGCAGCGGGACTAGCGGGGGTAGCCCTCGGTACAATGAGCAGTTCTTC. Residues: CASSGTSGGSPRYNEQFF.

This chain uses TRBV7-3 with TRBJ1-6; D is unclear. Germline V gives CDR1 SGHTA, CDR2 FQGTGA. This CDR3 region has 15 residues. V was shortened by 0 bases and J by 7 bases, with 10 bases between the two germline ends. CDR3 DNA: TGTGCCAGCAGCTTAACTGGGCCCGGAAATTCACCCCTCCACTTT. Translated: CASSLTGPGNSPLHF.

This clone was picked up one time. Written as DNA, the CDR3 is TGTGCCAGCAGCGTGACTAGCTACCAAGAGACCCAGTACTTC. Protein product: CASSVTSYQETQYF. The chain recombines TRBV5-4 with TRBJ2-5, with TRBD2 matching over 7 bases. V was clipped by 4 bases and J by 0 bases; unmatched bases: 3. This CDR3 has 14 residues. Germline assignment: CDR1 SGHNT and CDR2 YYREEE (reference sequence).

This clone was found once. The chain is built from TRBV28 and TRBJ2-2; a weak D match, TRBD1 (6 bases). The V end lost 3 bases, the J end lost 1 base, and 12 bases lay between the germline ends. The CDR3 runs 16 residues. The V gene's germline CDR1 is MDHEN and CDR2 SYDVKM. The CDR3 is CASSFPGHENTGELFF. The DNA of the CDR3 is TGTGCCAGCAGTTTCCCGGGACATGAGAACACCGGGGAGCTGTTTTTT.

The chain couples TRBV12-2 to TRBJ1-1; whether TRBD1, the table's D call, matches the DNA was not checked. TRBV12-2 is a pseudogene. This CDR3 region has 16 residues. The CDR3 DNA is TGTGCAAGTCGCTTAGAACTGGGGGCATTGAACACTGAAGCTTTCTTT. Its protein product is CASRLELGALNTEAFF.

The chain recombines TRBV12-3 or TRBV12-4 with TRBJ2-2; 10 bases line up with TRBD2. Trimming cost V 7 bases and J 8 bases; bases outside gene matches: 4. The CDR3 length is 13 residues. CDR3 protein: CASTFSGRGELFF. In DNA, the CDR3 is TGTGCCAGCACCTTTAGCGGGAGGGGGGAGCTGTTTTTT.